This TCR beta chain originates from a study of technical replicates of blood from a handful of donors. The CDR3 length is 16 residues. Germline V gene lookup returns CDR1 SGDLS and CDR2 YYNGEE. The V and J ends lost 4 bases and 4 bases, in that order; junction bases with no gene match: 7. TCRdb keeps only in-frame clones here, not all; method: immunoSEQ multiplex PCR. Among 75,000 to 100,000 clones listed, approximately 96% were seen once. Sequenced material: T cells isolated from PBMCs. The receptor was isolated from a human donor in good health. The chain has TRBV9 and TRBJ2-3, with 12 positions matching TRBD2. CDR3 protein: CASSTLAGGLSDTQYF. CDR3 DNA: TGTGCCAGCAGCACACTAGCGGGAGGACTGTCAGATACGCAGTATTTT.